What follows are 3 T cell receptor beta chains derived from one specimen sequenced in a study of blood T cells in healthy people across ages. Alongside a J-beta primer mix, a sample-barcoded 5' primer served in a second PCR lasting roughly 6 to 11 cycles. Using its own MiXCR run on the 5' RACE reads, TCRdb lists one record per CDR3 protein. The sample shows fewer than 900,000 distinct CDR3 sequences, around 49% of them seen only once. Sequenced sample: blood. These receptors were obtained from a woman aged 55-70 years in good health.

V and J are TRBV7-2 and TRBJ2-5, with 7 bases identical to TRBD1. Germline CDR1 reads SGHTA; CDR2 reads FQGNSA. The CDR3 length is 14 residues. V lost 3 bases to trimming and J lost 5 bases; unmatched junction nucleotides: 6. The CDR3 sequence is CASSFRQGYETQYF. In nucleotides, the CDR3 is TGTGCCAGCAGCTTCCGACAGGGTTATGAGACCCAGTACTTC.

This clonotype came up a few times. This chain connects TRBV20-1 to TRBJ2-7; 14 nucleotides align to TRBD2. The CDR3 sequence is 18 residues long. Germline loops: CDR1 DFQATT, CDR2 SNEGSKA (reference sequence). V shed 0 bases and J 4 bases; nucleotides not matched to a gene: 11. The CDR3 DNA reads TGCAGTGCTAGAGATCCGGGACTAGCGGGAGAGAGTGGTTACGAGCAGTACTTC. It specifies CSARDPGLAGESGYEQYF.

The chain uses TRBV7-2 and TRBJ2-1, with 12 bases that match TRBD2. The J segment lost 6 bases and the V segment lost 2 bases, leaving 8 bases of the junction unmatched. Germline V gene lookup returns CDR1 SGHTA and CDR2 FQGNSA. The CDR3 runs to 17 residues. CDR3 nucleotide sequence: TGTGCCAGCAGCTTAACTGGTCTGACTAGCGGGAGCAATGAGCAGTTCTTC. Amino acid sequence: CASSLTGLTSGSNEQFF.